The 14 T cell receptor beta chains given below trace back to one sample, sequenced in a study of cytomegalovirus exposure and HLA in healthy donors. PCR used 60 Vbeta primers and 13 Jbeta primers. Only in-frame clones appear in the TCRdb table, and some are missing; sequencing was by immunoSEQ multiplex PCR. The table records about 130,000 clones, roughly 80% of them present only once. The sample taken for sequencing was PBMCs. Receptors were obtained from a woman aged 50 to 65 in good health and CMV-seropositive.

As to this clone: At one boundary the junction diverges from the germline segment, which might be a read error. The V call is TRBV19, the J call TRBJ2-3; 8 positions match TRBD2. The CDR3 is made up of 16 amino acids. Per germline, CDR1 LNHDA and CDR2 SQIVND (reference sequence). This chain's CDR3 is CASSSAVAGSKDTQYF. The CDR3 DNA reads as TGTGCCAGTAGTTCCGCGGTAGCGGGAAGCAAAGATACGCAGTATTTT.

The V and J genes are TRBV5-1 and TRBJ2-2, with D possibly matching TRBD2 (6 bases). Germline lookup yields CDR1 SGHRS and CDR2 YFSETQ. The CDR3 loop spans 15 amino acids. Trimming removed 2 bases at V and 4 bases at J, with 12 bases between. The CDR3 spells CASSFPRRGTGELFF. CDR3 DNA: TGCGCCAGCAGCTTCCCCAGGCGGGGCACCGGGGAGCTGTTTTTT.

The chain couples TRBV19 to TRBJ2-1; 8 nucleotides align to TRBD1. V shed 6 bases and J 10 bases; nucleotides not matched to a gene: 8. Germline V gene sequence: CDR1 LNHDA, CDR2 SQIVND (reference sequence). This CDR3 has 13 amino acids. This CDR3 reads CASSQDRGSEQFF. The CDR3 nucleotides are TGTGCCAGTAGCCAAGACAGGGGATCCGAGCAGTTCTTC.

This clone was counted a few times. The rearrangement links TRBV2 to TRBJ2-2; D is unresolved. Germline V gene lookup returns CDR1 SNHLY and CDR2 FYNNEI. V lost 10 bases, J lost 0 bases, and 6 bases lay in between. This CDR3 is 12 amino acids long. The CDR3 loop is CATSSNTGELFF. In DNA form, the CDR3 reads TGTGCCACCTCGTCGAACACCGGGGAGCTGTTTTTT.

The count of this clone is one. The chain employs TRBV28 and TRBJ1-2; 7 bases agree with TRBD1. CDR3 length: 14 amino acids. Trimming removed 6 bases from V and 6 bases from J; junction bases left unmatched: 10. Germline CDR1 reads MDHEN; CDR2 reads SYDVKM. The CDR3 DNA is TGTGCCAGCAGGCGTCCTTCAGGGGGTAATGGCTACACCTTC. Protein product: CASRRPSGGNGYTF.

The J gene is TRBJ2-3, the V gene TRBV5-4, with 8 positions matching TRBD2. J gave up 0 bases and V 0 bases, and 3 bases lay outside the gene matches. The germline V gene encodes CDR1 SGHNT and CDR2 YYREEE (reference sequence). The CDR3 loop spans 16 amino acids. CDR3: CASSLGLAKSTDTQYF. The CDR3 DNA reads TGTGCCAGCAGCTTGGGACTAGCGAAAAGCACAGATACGCAGTATTTT.

This clone appeared a few times. This chain joins TRBV13 and TRBJ2-1; 7 nucleotides agree with TRBD2. The V and J ends lost 2 bases and 15 bases, in that order; junction bases with no gene match: 7. The germline V gene has CDR1 PRHDT and CDR2 FYEKMQ (reference sequence). The CDR3 is made up of 12 amino acids. The CDR3 DNA reads as TGTGCCAGCAGCTTACTGGGCGGGAGTCTGTTCTTC. Protein product: CASSLLGGSLFF.

This chain joins TRBV9 and TRBJ2-1; a possible D gene is TRBD2 (5 bases). The V end was cut by 0 bases, the J end by 2 bases, with 9 bases between. CDR1 is SGDLS and CDR2 is YYNGEE in the germline V gene. The CDR3 length is 15 residues. CDR3 DNA: TGTGCCAGCAGCGTAGGGGAGTTCACCTACAATGAGCAGTTCTTC. The encoded protein is CASSVGEFTYNEQFF.

The rearrangement joins TRBV18 to TRBJ1-2; TRBD1 is a possible D gene (6 bases). Per the germline V gene, CDR1 is KGHSH and CDR2 is LQKENI. The V gene lost 4 bases and the J gene lost 1 base, with 19 bases spanning the gap. This CDR3 is built from 17 residues. The CDR3 spells CASSRDARTALNYGYTF. CDR3 coding DNA: TGTGCCAGCTCACGGGATGCCAGGACAGCTCTTAACTATGGCTACACCTTC.

The rearrangement uses TRBV7-2 and TRBJ1-5, with TRBD1 matching over 8 bases. After removal of 2 bases from V and 7 bases from J, the junction contained 7 bases not matched to a gene. Per germline, CDR1 SGHTA and CDR2 FQGNSA. The CDR3 has 15 amino acids. The chain's CDR3 is CASSLWQGANQPQHF. Here the CDR3 DNA reads TGTGCCAGCAGCTTATGGCAGGGGGCCAACCAGCCCCAGCATTTT.

This chain links TRBV30 with TRBJ2-5, with 12 bases identical to TRBD2. The length of the CDR3 is 13 residues. Losses at the gene ends were 4 bases for V and 10 bases for J; bases not matched to a gene: 7. Germline assignment: CDR1 GTSNPN and CDR2 SVGIG (reference sequence). The CDR3 region is CAWKLAGGMVQYF. CDR3 nucleotides: TGTGCCTGGAAACTAGCGGGAGGAATGGTCCAGTACTTC.

This clone was seen once. This chain links TRBV10-3 with TRBJ1-2; TRBD1 agrees at 9 bases. Trimming removed 2 bases from V and 8 bases from J; junction bases left unmatched: 9. The CDR3 is 15 residues long. Germline values: CDR1 ENHRY, CDR2 SYGVKD. The CDR3 region has the DNA TGTGCCATCAGTGAGGCGGCACAGGGGGCGGGAGGCTACACCTTC. Translated, it gives CAISEAAQGAGGYTF.

The genes are TRBV28 and TRBJ1-1, with 7 bases aligning to TRBD1. The CDR3 length is 15 residues. Germline lookup yields CDR1 MDHEN and CDR2 SYDVKM. J was trimmed by 1 base and V by 0 bases; bases with no gene match: 2. The CDR3 loop is CASSLWTGQNTEAFF. The DNA for the CDR3 is TGTGCCAGCAGTTTATGGACAGGGCAGAACACTGAAGCTTTCTTT.

The rearrangement joins TRBV7-3 to TRBJ2-3; D unclear. Trimming removed 6 bases from V and 2 bases from J, with 12 bases in between. CDR3 size: 14 residues. Germline loops: CDR1 SGHTA, CDR2 FQGTGA. For the CDR3, the DNA is TGTGCCAGCAGTACGGGTTTCCCCACAGATACGCAGTATTTT. Protein product: CASSTGFPTDTQYF.